These T cell receptor beta chains were read from a single sample in a study of blood T cell repertoires in COVID-19. Profiled with immunoSEQ multiplex PCR; TCRdb holds only in-frame clones, not every one. The sample has over 200,000 clones; roughly 90% are singletons. The sample was peripheral blood. Source of these receptors: a man between 60 and 70 years old who had recovered from COVID-19. The CDR3 runs from the conserved cysteine through the conserved F or W.

>TRBV30|TRBJ2-3
CAWSDLAGMDTQYF
>TRBV7-2|TRBJ2-3
CASSPGDTDTQYF
>TRBV6-6|TRBJ1-2
CASSYGGAGYTF
>TRBV7-2|TRBJ1-4
CASSLDRGVEEKLFF
>TRBV28|TRBJ1-1
CASLTGGTEAFF
>TRBV5-1|TRBJ1-1
CASGTGMNTEAFF
>TRBV27|TRBJ2-1
CASSLSSGGTHEQFF
>TRBV7-8|TRBJ2-7
CASSSGQVGILRPEQYF
>TRBV5-6|TRBJ1-6
CASSLNYGGSYNSPLHF
>TRBV6-5|TRBJ1-2
CASSTVQGNYGYTF
>TRBV15|TRBJ1-2
CATRAPKTGTYGYTF
>TRBV6-4|TRBJ1-6
CASRDTDRGGSPLHF
>TRBV27|TRBJ2-7
CASSPGQVVYEQYF
>TRBV5-1|TRBJ2-1
CASSPQGAASYNEQFF
>TRBV2|TRBJ2-1
CASSETGGGYNEQFF
>TRBV5-1|TRBJ2-2
CASSFGLAAGELFF
>TRBV7-7|TRBJ2-2
CASSTDRVGTGELFF
>TRBV30|TRBJ1-1
CAWRDRGASEAFF
>TRBV5-1|TRBJ2-7
CASSLGDRGLGEQYF
>TRBV7-3|TRBJ2-1
CASSLFGTSGNIEQFF
>TRBV7-2|TRBJ2-1
CASSLSSYNEQFF
>TRBV29-1|TRBJ1-1
CSVEEGGPEAFF
>TRBV7-8|TRBJ1-6
CASSREGQLNSPLHF
>TRBV24-1|TRBJ1-4
CATSDLPGQGGEKLFF
>TRBV11-2|TRBJ2-2
CASSLPGPGNTGELFF
>TRBV13|TRBJ1-2
CASSLGRTGKYYGYTF
>TRBV4-1|TRBJ2-5
CASSQGMGQAQETQYF
>TRBV19|TRBJ1-6
CASSSSQGGLSPLHF
>TRBV19|TRBJ1-2
CASSKVQAMGGYGYTF
>TRBV6-2/TRBV6-3|TRBJ2-3
CASSYPFGGLATDTQYF
>TRBV6-4|TRBJ1-2
CASRPKGGGGLFGYTF
>TRBV6-5|TRBJ2-3
CASRLVADTQYF
>TRBV7-9|TRBJ2-2
CASSPPMVGELFF
>TRBV11-2|TRBJ2-3
CASSFTAGGPDTQYF
>TRBV9|TRBJ2-2
CASSVGTVSGSGELFF
>TRBV4-2|TRBJ2-1
CASSQEGTRNEQFF
>TRBV11-2|TRBJ2-5
CASTPWRTETQYF
>TRBV2|TRBJ2-5
CASRARLAEWETQYF
>TRBV4-2|TRBJ2-3
CASSQDRTAVGTDTQYF
>TRBV28|TRBJ2-3
CASSSSGAEQDTQYF
>TRBV6-5|TRBJ2-5
CASSYTDRPKETQYF
>TRBV9|TRBJ2-7
CASSPEDRFHEQYF
>TRBV27|TRBJ1-3
CASSLDRNRNTIYF
>TRBV5-6|TRBJ2-1
CASSLGRGAVRNEQFF
>TRBV7-3|TRBJ2-7
CASSPSGLADYEQYF
>TRBV19|TRBJ2-6
CASSRQGAAGANVLTF
>TRBV4-1|TRBJ2-5
CASSQGPGLETQYF
>TRBV20-1|TRBJ2-7
CSGGQGYEQYF
>TRBV6-5|TRBJ1-6
CASTGGTVYNSPLHF
>TRBV5-1|TRBJ2-1
CASSPPDRASYNEQFF